The 17 T cell receptor beta chains given below trace back to one sample, sequenced in a study of control samples from healthy donors and cancer patients. The table came from immunoSEQ multiplex PCR; TCRdb's copy has only in-frame clones and leaves some out. The repertoire consists of under 95,000 clones, with about 80% occurring once and the leading ten covering roughly 15%. The sequencing input was blood. The receptors here all came from a man aged 50 to 60 in good health.

The CDR3 nucleotides read TGTGCCAGTACCCGAGGGGACAGGAACAATGAGCAGTTCTTC. Translating gives CASTRGDRNNEQFF. This chain connects TRBV19 to TRBJ2-1, with 8 positions matching TRBD1. This CDR3 comprises 14 residues. V trimming: 7 bases; J trimming: 5 bases; junction bases outside the gene matches: 7. The germline gives CDR1 LNHDA, CDR2 SQIVND (reference sequence).

The V call is TRBV16, the J call TRBJ2-5; D is undetermined. CDR1 and CDR2 (germline): KGHSY, FQNENV. This CDR3 is 15 amino acids long. The V end was cut by 1 base, the J end by 3 bases, with 12 bases between. The CDR3 DNA is TGTGCCAGCAGCCAATTGTGGAGTCAGAAAGAGACCCAGTACTTC. It codes for CASSQLWSQKETQYF.

This chain connects TRBV28 to TRBJ1-1; a possible D gene is TRBD1 (5 bases). This CDR3 is built from 13 residues. Between the trimmed V and J ends, which lost 7 bases and 2 bases, there was a span of 11 bases. Germline V gene data show CDR1 as MDHEN and CDR2 as SYDVKM. CDR3 protein: CASKKTGNTEAFF. For the CDR3, the DNA is TGTGCCAGCAAAAAAACAGGCAACACTGAAGCTTTCTTT.

This CDR3 is CASSDEGRLHTEAFF. CDR3 sequence (DNA): TGTGCCAGCAGTGATGAGGGCAGATTGCACACTGAAGCTTTCTTT. The V gene is TRBV6-1, the J gene TRBJ1-1; no clear D. V was cut by 3 bases and J by 3 bases, with 14 bases left in between. Germline assignment: CDR1 MNHNS and CDR2 SASEGT. This CDR3 is 15 amino acids long.

The CDR3 loop is CASSHSGQGVYEQYF. DNA of the CDR3: TGTGCCAGCAGCCACTCGGGACAGGGGGTATACGAGCAGTACTTC. This chain joins TRBV3-1 (or the pseudogene TRBV3-2) and TRBJ2-7; 11 bases are a match to TRBD1. The CDR3 consists of 15 residues. V lost 3 bases to trimming and J lost 4 bases; unmatched junction nucleotides: 5. Germline CDR1 and CDR2: LGHDT and YNNKEL (reference sequence).

This rearrangement joins TRBV7-2 to TRBJ2-1, with 7 bases matching TRBD1. CDR1 SGHTA and CDR2 FQGNSA come from the germline V gene. V was pared by 1 base and J by 7 bases, with 4 bases of the junction left unmatched. The CDR3 loop spans 14 amino acids. CDR3 sequence reads: CASSLVGRGNEQFF. CDR3 nucleotides: TGTGCCAGCAGCTTAGTGGGCAGGGGGAATGAGCAGTTCTTC.

Concerning this clone itself: Within the sample, other DNA sequences also encode this same CDR3. The chain is built from TRBV7-2 and TRBJ2-2; TRBD2 aligns across 14 bases. The CDR3 consists of 16 residues. With 5 bases clipped from V and 7 bases from J, the junction kept 6 bases outside the gene matches. Germline V CDR1 and CDR2: SGHTA, FQGNSA. CDR3 amino acids: CASSLTSGRAGGELFF. Here the CDR3 DNA reads TGTGCCAGCAGCCTGACTAGCGGGAGGGCCGGCGGGGAGCTGTTTTTT.

This chain links TRBV30 with TRBJ2-3; D uncertain. This CDR3 spans 13 amino acids. Trimming took 4 bases from V and 1 from J, leaving 9 bases between them. In germline, CDR1 is GTSNPN, CDR2 SVGIG (reference sequence). The CDR3 region is CAWKTGGTDTQYF. The CDR3 nucleotides read TGTGCCTGGAAAACGGGCGGCACAGATACGCAGTATTTT. Full variable domain (rest looked up from reference TRBV30 and TRBJ2-3): SQTIHQWPATLVQPVGSPLSLECTVEGTSNPNLYWYRQAAGRGLQLLFYSVGIGQISSEVPQNLSASRPQDRQFILSSKKLLLSDSGFYLCAWKTGGTDTQYFGPGTRLTVL.

This clone came up once. This rearrangement joins TRBV19 to TRBJ2-3; a possible D gene is TRBD1 (7 bases). This CDR3 comprises 15 residues. The germline V gene has CDR1 LNHDA and CDR2 SQIVND (reference sequence). V was trimmed by 5 bases and J by 2 bases, leaving 14 bases between them. CDR3 sequence: CASSQGGRNTDTQYF. As DNA, the CDR3 is TGTGCCAGTAGTCAGGGGGGTCGGAACACAGATACGCAGTATTTT.

V usage is TRBV18 and J usage is TRBJ2-2; 8 nucleotides align to TRBD1. The ends lost 3 bases at V and 2 bases at J; junction bases unmatched: 8. This CDR3 comprises 17 residues. The V gene's germline CDR1 is KGHSH and CDR2 LQKENI. As DNA, the CDR3 is TGTGCCAGCTCACCTGGGACAGGCGGGCGCAACACCGGGGAGCTGTTTTTT. Translating it yields CASSPGTGGRNTGELFF.

This sequence joins TRBV4-3 and TRBJ2-3; either TRBD1 or TRBD2 may fit D (5 bases each). In germline, CDR1 is LGHNA, CDR2 YSLEER. The germline V and J ends were trimmed by 0 bases and 0 bases, with 10 bases remaining between them. The length of the CDR3 is 16 residues. This CDR3 reads CASSQDRGRSTDTQYF. The CDR3 DNA reads as TGCGCCAGCAGCCAAGATCGGGGCAGAAGCACAGATACGCAGTATTTT.

The CDR3 loop is CASSPGTSGQETQYF. CDR3 DNA: TGTGCCAGCAGCCCTGGGACTAGCGGCCAAGAGACCCAGTACTTC. V usage is TRBV4-2 and J usage is TRBJ2-5, with 11 bases matching TRBD2. The CDR3 totals 15 residues. Per the germline V gene, CDR1 is LGHNA and CDR2 is YNFKEQ. J gave up 1 base and V 4 bases, and 2 bases lay outside the gene matches.

The rearrangement joins TRBV30 to TRBJ1-3; D is ambiguous. The length of the CDR3 is 14 residues. V lost 1 base and J 1 base, leaving 8 bases between the germline ends. CDR1 is GTSNPN and CDR2 is SVGIG in the germline V gene (reference sequence). CDR3 in amino acids: CAWSAGSSGNTIYF. CDR3 nucleotides: TGTGCCTGGAGTGCGGGGAGTTCTGGAAACACCATATATTTT.

The gene calls are TRBV2 and TRBJ1-3; D unresolved. CDR3 length: 15 amino acids. Trimming took 2 bases from V and 0 from J, leaving 8 bases between them. Per germline, CDR1 SNHLY and CDR2 FYNNEI. CDR3: CASSEIQASGNTIYF. The CDR3 DNA is TGTGCCAGCAGTGAAATTCAGGCCTCTGGAAACACCATATATTTT.

The chain has TRBV28 and TRBJ2-7; weak D call: TRBD2 (6 bases). The CDR3 loop spans 12 amino acids. The germline V gene encodes CDR1 MDHEN and CDR2 SYDVKM. V lost 11 bases to trimming and J lost 5 bases, with 16 bases between them. CDR3 loop: CAAGRRPHEQYF. The CDR3 DNA sequence: TGTGCCGCGGGACGGAGACCCCACGAGCAGTACTTC.

The chain has TRBV16 and TRBJ1-4, with a weak D call TRBD1 (6 bases). CDR3 length equals 15 residues. Germline CDR1 is KGHSY and CDR2 is FQNENV. Trimming took off 0 bases at V and 9 bases at J, with 14 bases between the two ends. The DNA of the CDR3 is TGTGCCAGCAGCCAATCGAACAGGGAGGAAAAAAAACTGTTTTTT. Its translation: CASSQSNREEKKLFF.

This clone was observed a single time. The chain recombines TRBV5-8 with TRBJ2-7; 7 nucleotides line up with TRBD2. Trimming removed 7 bases from V and 0 bases from J; junction bases left unmatched: 7. Germline CDR1 and CDR2: SGHTS and YDEGEE. This CDR3 region has 14 residues. DNA of the CDR3: TGTGCCAGCCGGGAGGCAACCATCTCCTACGAGCAGTACTTC. This codes for CASREATISYEQYF.